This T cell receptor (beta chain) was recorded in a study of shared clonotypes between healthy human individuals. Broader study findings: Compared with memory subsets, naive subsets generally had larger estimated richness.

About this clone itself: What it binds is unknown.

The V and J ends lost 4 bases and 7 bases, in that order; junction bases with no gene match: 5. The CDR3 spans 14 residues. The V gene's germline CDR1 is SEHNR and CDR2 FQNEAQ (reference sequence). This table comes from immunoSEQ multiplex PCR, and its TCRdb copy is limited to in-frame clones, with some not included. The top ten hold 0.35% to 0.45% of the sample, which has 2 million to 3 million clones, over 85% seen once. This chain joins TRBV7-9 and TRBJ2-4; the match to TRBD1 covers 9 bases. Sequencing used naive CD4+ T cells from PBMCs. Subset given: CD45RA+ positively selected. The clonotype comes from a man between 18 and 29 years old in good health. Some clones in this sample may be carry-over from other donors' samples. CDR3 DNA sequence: TGTGCCAGCAGCTCCTGGACAGGGGACAACATTCAGTACTTC. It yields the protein CASSSWTGDNIQYF.